This T cell receptor beta chain appears in the sequencing data of a study of T-cell reconstitution after alpha-beta-depleted transplantation in children. Study-wide results and limits: Several hundred expanded graft clones reportedly were the source of alpha-beta T cells about two months after transplant. T-cell numbers and diversity, one year after transplant, stemmed largely from T cells that were newly produced. Certain patients had high TCRbeta diversity at day 60, and it came from recipient T cells and thymic progenitors that survived.

V was clipped by 7 bases and J by 5 bases, with 16 bases between them. The CDR3 spans 13 residues. CDR1 SGHKS and CDR2 YYEKEE come from the germline V gene (reference sequence). This clonotype has a count of ten or more. No antigen is known for it. Library preparation (for TCRbeta) was performed with unique molecular identifiers. TCRdb re-derived calls from the PCR reads in MiXCR, one entry per CDR3 protein. The sample carries 200,000 to 250,000 distinct CDR3 sequences, under 13% recorded once. This TCR came from a child less than two years old with acute myeloid leukemia, due to receive a stem cell transplant. The source material was PBMCs, sampled before TCRalphabeta/CD19-depleted stem cell transplant. The chain carries TRBV5-5 and TRBJ2-7, with D possibly matching TRBD1 (6 bases). CDR3: CASSTGGSNEQYF. The CDR3 nucleotides read TGTGCCAGCTCGACAGGAGGTAGCAACGAGCAGTACTTC.